This T cell receptor beta chain is from a study of cytomegalovirus exposure and HLA in healthy donors. Broader study findings: Another analysis was done later, and it associated approximately 17,000 TCR beta sequences with HLA alleles at 0.05 false discovery rate. In a later analysis, DRB1 alleles had the most associated TCRs; HLA-C alleles the fewest. Earlier findings revealed that most TCR beta V segments proved productive either about 87% or about 30% of the time.

Germline CDR1 SGDLS, CDR2 YYNGEE. Trimming removed 0 bases from V and 4 bases from J, with 14 bases in between. The CDR3 totals 15 residues. Use of 60 Vbeta and 13 Jbeta primers characterized the PCR. This table comes from immunoSEQ multiplex PCR, and its TCRdb copy is limited to in-frame clones, with some not included. Of about 150,000 clones detected, approximately 83% appear once; the ten largest clones hold over 2.5%. About this clone: Antigen unknown.

The chain has TRBV9 and TRBJ2-7; TRBD2 might be the D (5 bases). Sequenced: PBMCs. The sequence came from a man between 40 and 49 years old in good health and CMV-seronegative. CDR3 region: CASSVGGRTVYEQYF. The CDR3 DNA sequence: TGTGCCAGCAGCGTAGGAGGGCGGACCGTTTACGAGCAGTACTTC.